This section outlines one T cell receptor beta chain sequence together with its context. The antigen is not known. The entry originates in a study of vaccination and CD4 T cells after COVID-19. Overall study findings and caveats: The median count of SARS-CoV-2-reactive clonotypes rose from 21 to 38, not significantly.

An Oncomine TCR Beta short-read assay was used to sequence the DNA from cultured CD4+ T cells. Using the QIAamp micro DNA kit, genomic DNA was extracted from the CD4+ T cells that had been cultured. TCRdb itself ran the PCR reads through MiXCR, one entry per CDR3 protein. Of almost 9,500 distinct CDR3 sequences in the sample, approximately 47% were seen once. Stated treatment: roughly 10-day PBMC culture with coronavirus spike peptide pools or control peptides (ViraFEST assay). Positive PCR tests were logged from March through December 2020, ahead of US Alpha, Beta and Delta variants. IL-2 at 10 IU/ml and peptide pools at approximately 10 ug/ml were added to PBMCs cultured at about 2 million per well. The CDR3 length is 16 residues. The junction had 19 bases not matched to a gene; V was cut back by 11 bases and J by 6 bases. Germline-derived CDR1 and CDR2 are MNHEY and SMNVEV (reference sequence).

What was sequenced was CD4+ T cells from blood, cultured in vitro. The J gene is TRBJ2-1, the V gene TRBV27; 7 bases line up with TRBD2. The clonotype originates from a human donor who had recovered from COVID-19. The CDR3, as DNA: TGTGCCGCAGCGAATTCAGGGCGCCTAGCGGTCAATGAGCAGTTCTTC. Its translation: CAAANSGRLAVNEQFF.